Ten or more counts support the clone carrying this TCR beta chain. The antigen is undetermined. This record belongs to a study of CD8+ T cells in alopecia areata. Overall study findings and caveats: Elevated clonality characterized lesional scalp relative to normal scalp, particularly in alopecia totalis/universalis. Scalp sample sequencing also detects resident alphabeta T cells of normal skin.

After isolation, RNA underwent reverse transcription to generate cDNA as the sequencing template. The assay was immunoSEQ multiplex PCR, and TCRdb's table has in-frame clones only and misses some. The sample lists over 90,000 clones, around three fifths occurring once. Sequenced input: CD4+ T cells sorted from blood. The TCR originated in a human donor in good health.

For the CDR3, the DNA is TGTGCCAGCAGCCTTCAGCCGGCTAATTCACCCCTCCACTTT. It translates to CASSLQPANSPLHF. The chain links TRBV7-2 to TRBJ1-6; no clear D. V was trimmed by 5 bases and J by 6 bases, leaving 11 bases between them. CDR1 SGHTA and CDR2 FQGNSA come from the germline V gene. The CDR3 contains 14 residues. The variable domain in full, completed from reference TRBV7-2 and TRBJ1-6, reads GAGVSQSPSNKVTEKGKDVELRCDPISGHTALYWYRQSLGQGLEFLIYFQGNSAPDKSGLPSDRFSAERTGGSVSTLTIQRTQQEDSAVYLCASSLQPANSPLHFGNGTRLTVT.